Shown below are 9 T cell receptor beta chains from a single sample sequenced in a study of cytomegalovirus exposure and HLA in healthy donors. Primers: 60 Vbeta forward and 13 Jbeta reverse. The method was immunoSEQ multiplex PCR; TCRdb's version includes in-frame clones alone and lacks a portion of them. The table lists about 120,000 clones, about 80% of them singletons. The sample was PBMCs. The receptors were sampled from a human donor in good health.

This clone has only a few counts. This chain connects TRBV29-1 to TRBJ1-2; D may be TRBD1 (6 bases). V lost 5 bases, J lost 3 bases, and 10 bases lay in between. This CDR3 has 12 amino acids. The germline V gene encodes CDR1 SQVTM and CDR2 ANQGSEA. CDR3 DNA sequence: TGCAGCGTTAGGGACACCGACTATGGCTACACCTTC. Translating gives CSVRDTDYGYTF.

This chain uses TRBV7-9 with TRBJ2-7; D call uncertain. Germline V CDR1 and CDR2: SEHNR, FQNEAQ (reference sequence). CDR3 length: 13 residues. V gave up 4 bases and J gave up 2 bases, with 9 bases separating them. The CDR3 DNA reads as TGTGCCAGCAGCTCTTTTAAAACCTACGAGCAGTACTTC. It codes for CASSSFKTYEQYF. Based on the CDR3 plus reference TRBV7-9 and TRBJ2-7, the full variable domain is DTGVSQNPRHKITKRGQNVTFRCDPISEHNRLYWYRQTLGQGPEFLTYFQNEAQLEKSRLLSDRFSAERPKGSFSTLEIQRTEQGDSAMYLCASSSFKTYEQYFGPGTRLTVT.

This clone was seen once. This sequence joins TRBV27 and TRBJ2-2; D remains ambiguous. The CDR3 totals 11 residues. The germline V gene encodes CDR1 MNHEY and CDR2 SMNVEV (reference sequence). V dropped 6 bases and J dropped 9 bases, with 8 bases sitting between them. In nucleotides, the CDR3 is TGTGCCAGCAGCCACGCTAGGGAGCTGTTTTTT. Amino acid sequence: CASSHARELFF.

This chain connects TRBV2 to TRBJ1-5; no clear D gene. V lost 6 bases, J lost 6 bases, and 18 bases lay in between. The germline CDR1 and CDR2 sequences are SNHLY and FYNNEI. The CDR3 is 15 amino acids. The CDR3 protein is CASSRQVQGSQPQHF. CDR3 nucleotide sequence: TGTGCCAGCAGCAGGCAGGTCCAAGGGAGTCAGCCCCAGCATTTT. Based on the CDR3 plus reference TRBV2 and TRBJ1-5, the full variable domain is EPEVTQTPSHQVTQMGQEVILRCVPISNHLYFYWYRQILGQKVEFLVSFYNNEISEKSEIFDDQFSVERPDGSNFTLKIRSTKLEDSAMYFCASSRQVQGSQPQHFGDGTRLSIL.

V gene TRBV5-6 combines with J gene TRBJ1-3; D is possibly TRBD1 (6 bases). Germline CDR1 reads SGHDT; CDR2 reads YYEEEE. The CDR3 is 19 amino acids. The germline V and J ends were trimmed by 4 bases and 0 bases, with 23 bases remaining between them. The CDR3 reads CASSQEMDRTPISGNTIYF. For the CDR3, the DNA is TGTGCCAGCAGCCAAGAGATGGACAGAACACCCATCTCTGGAAACACCATATATTTT.

The chain links TRBV28 to TRBJ1-2; TRBD1 matches 9 bases. The CDR3 contains 17 residues. Per germline, CDR1 MDHEN and CDR2 SYDVKM. The V gene end was trimmed by 5 bases and the J gene end by 12 bases; junction bases not matched to a gene: 22. The CDR3 loop reads CASSMTGGGLGKLGNTF. CDR3 bases: TGTGCCAGCAGTATGACAGGGGGGGGTCTCGGAAAGTTGGGGAACACCTTC.

V usage is TRBV5-1 and J usage is TRBJ2-1, with 10 bases lining up with TRBD2. The CDR3 covers 14 residues. Trimming cost V 1 base and J 9 bases; bases outside gene matches: 4. Germline V lookup: CDR1 SGHRS, CDR2 YFSETQ. CDR3 sequence (DNA): TGCGCCAGCAGCTTGCCTAGCGGGAGTTCTGAGCAGTTCTTC. Amino acid sequence: CASSLPSGSSEQFF.

The chain recombines TRBV6-5 with TRBJ2-3; no clear D gene. Germline-derived CDR1 and CDR2 are MNHEY and SVGAGI. Trimming cost V 4 bases and J 1 base, with 9 bases left between them. This CDR3 has 14 amino acids. The CDR3 nucleotides read TGTGCCAGCAGTTTCTTAGTGGGCACAGATACGCAGTATTTT. Protein: CASSFLVGTDTQYF.

V is TRBV2 and J is TRBJ2-7, with D unclear. The germline V and J ends were trimmed by 1 base and 3 bases, with 19 bases remaining between them. This CDR3 spans 17 amino acids. Germline CDR1 and CDR2: SNHLY and FYNNEI. CDR3 bases: TGTGCCAGCAGTGAAGGCTCAAAGCTTCCGATCGACTACGAGCAGTACTTC. Protein product: CASSEGSKLPIDYEQYF.